These T cell receptor beta chains were read from a single sample in a study of T-cell reconstitution after alpha-beta-depleted transplantation in children. TCRdb reanalysed the PCR reads using MiXCR and keeps one entry per CDR3 protein. Of about 340,000 distinct CDR3 sequences in the sample, approximately 12% were seen once. The source material was PBMCs, sampled from the stem cell graft. These receptors were taken from a human donor who donated a stem cell graft to a child with Fanconi anemia. Each CDR3 is given with its conserved first and last residue. The order of the fields is V gene, J gene, clone size, D gene, CDR3 protein, CDR3 DNA. The D gene is left open where the match is weak. Rows may omit the clone size; those that give it use once, few, many or a size class.

TRBV4-1	TRBJ1-2	.	TRBD1	CASSRLPGQADYGYTF	TGCGCCAGCAGCCGACTCCCGGGACAGGCGGACTATGGCTACACCTTC
TRBV12-3/TRBV12-4	TRBJ2-5	many	.	CASSLSENQETQYF	TGTGCCAGCAGTTTAAGCGAGAACCAAGAGACCCAGTACTTC
TRBV20-1	TRBJ1-1	.	.	CCAQQRGGNTEAFF	TGCTGTGCCCAACAAAGGGGGGGGAACACTGAAGCTTTCTTT
TRBV4-3	TRBJ2-2	few	.	CASSRLTGSNPSKSDGELFF	TGCGCCAGCAGCCGCTTGACAGGCTCAAACCCTTCAAAGTCGGACGGGGAGCTGTTTTTT
TRBV9	TRBJ1-3	many	.	CASSVRTAGNTIYF	TGTGCCAGCAGCGTCAGGACAGCAGGAAACACCATATATTTT
TRBV11-2	TRBJ2-2	.	TRBD1	CASSLSPPGQIITGELFF	TGTGCCAGCAGCTTAAGTCCGCCGGGACAGATAATCACCGGGGAGCTGTTTTTT
TRBV5-6	TRBJ2-1	many	.	CASHLSSRPLFF	TGTGCCAGCCACCTGAGTTCGAGGCCCCTGTTCTTC
TRBV24-1	TRBJ1-2	.	.	CATSDSTGVGYTF	TGTGCCACCAGTGACTCGACAGGAGTCGGCTACACCTTC
TRBV7-8	TRBJ2-7	.	.	CASSLTTGTRAEQYF	TGTGCCAGCAGCTTAACTACAGGGACAAGGGCCGAGCAGTACTTC
TRBV9	TRBJ2-1	.	.	CASSVAGTPDNEQFF	TGTGCCAGCAGCGTAGCCGGGACACCCGACAATGAGCAGTTCTTC
TRBV4-2	TRBJ1-5	few	.	CASSQVRQDNQPQHF	TGTGCCAGCAGCCAAGTGCGACAGGATAATCAGCCCCAGCATTTT
TRBV29-1	TRBJ2-7	.	.	CSVDGGSPYEQYF	TGCAGCGTTGATGGTGGCAGCCCCTACGAGCAGTACTTC
TRBV4-2	TRBJ2-3	.	.	CASSQAGTSYTDTQYF	TGTGCCAGCAGCCAAGCAGGGACAAGCTACACAGATACGCAGTATTTT
TRBV12-3/TRBV12-4	TRBJ1-5	few	.	CASSEERVESNQPQHF	TGTGCCAGCAGCGAAGAAAGGGTGGAGAGCAATCAGCCCCAGCATTTT
TRBV7-6	TRBJ2-3	many	.	CASSLLGGRGSTDTQYF	TGTGCCAGCAGCTTACTGGGGGGCCGTGGGAGCACAGATACGCAGTATTTT
TRBV15	TRBJ1-1	.	.	CATSRQLRPTGDTEAFF	TGTGCCACCAGCAGACAACTACGCCCGACAGGCGACACTGAAGCTTTCTTT
TRBV20-1	TRBJ1-1	.	.	CSASPHRAFF	TGCAGTGCTAGTCCCCACAGAGCTTTCTTT
TRBV6-5	TRBJ1-2	many	.	CASSYSWGGKSYTF	TGTGCCAGCAGTTACTCGTGGGGGGGCAAGAGCTACACCTTC
TRBV5-6	TRBJ2-5	few	.	CASSSLSLAIYQETQYF	TGTGCCAGCAGCTCATTGTCCCTCGCAATCTACCAAGAGACCCAGTACTTC
TRBV28	TRBJ1-2	.	.	CASSFLMGVNYGYTF	TGTGCCAGCAGTTTTCTAATGGGGGTTAACTATGGCTACACCTTC
TRBV4-3	TRBJ1-2	.	.	CASSQDFRQETYGYTF	TGCGCCAGCAGCCAAGATTTTCGGCAGGAGACCTATGGCTACACCTTC
TRBV4-3	TRBJ1-1	few	.	CASSQDQEGGGVLNTEAFF	TGCGCCAGCAGCCAAGATCAGGAGGGTGGGGGTGTCCTGAACACTGAAGCTTTCTTT
TRBV7-6	TRBJ2-5	many	TRBD2	CASSPGPGGEETQYF	TGTGCCAGCAGTCCAGGCCCGGGGGGGGAGGAGACCCAGTACTTC
TRBV25-1	TRBJ1-4	.	TRBD1	CASSGKTGGGEKLFF	TGTGCCAGCAGTGGGAAGACAGGGGGCGGTGAAAAACTGTTTTTT
TRBV7-9	TRBJ1-4	few	.	CASSLNTGSEKLFF	TGTGCCAGCAGCTTGAACACGGGCTCTGAAAAACTGTTTTTT
TRBV7-6	TRBJ2-1	.	TRBD2	CASSSTLRGVSYNEQFF	TGTGCCAGCAGCTCGACCCTGCGGGGGGTCTCCTACAATGAGCAGTTCTTC
TRBV15	TRBJ2-3	many	.	CATSRALEDTQYF	TGTGCCACCAGCAGAGCGCTGGAAGATACGCAGTATTTT
TRBV29-1	TRBJ1-4	many	.	CSVSSLGGTNEKLFF	TGCAGCGTTTCGTCGTTGGGTGGTACTAATGAAAAACTGTTTTTT
TRBV9	TRBJ2-2	.	.	CASSPHWGDAGELFF	TGTGCCAGCAGCCCTCATTGGGGGGATGCCGGGGAGCTGTTTTTT
TRBV5-5	TRBJ2-5	few	.	CASSFMGETQYF	TGTGCCAGCAGCTTTATGGGAGAGACCCAGTACTTC
TRBV28	TRBJ1-1	few	.	CASSFGTPEAFF	TGTGCCAGCAGCTTCGGGACACCTGAAGCTTTCTTT
TRBV29-1	TRBJ2-1	.	TRBD2	CSARGTSGGHGSYNEQFF	TGCAGCGCCCGGGGGACTAGCGGGGGTCATGGATCCTACAATGAGCAGTTCTTC
TRBV5-1	TRBJ1-1	.	.	CASSTGRGGEAFF	TGCGCCAGCAGCACGGGGAGAGGCGGTGAAGCTTTCTTT
TRBV20-1	TRBJ2-5	.	TRBD1	CSAITGTGVETQYF	TGCAGTGCTATTACCGGGACAGGGGTAGAGACCCAGTACTTC
TRBV12-3/TRBV12-4	TRBJ2-1	.	TRBD2	CASSYSGTSTNEQFF	TGTGCCAGCAGTTACTCCGGGACTAGCACCAATGAGCAGTTCTTC
TRBV20-1	TRBJ2-3	many	TRBD2	CSARGRGDTDTQYF	TGCAGTGCTAGAGGGCGGGGGGACACAGATACGCAGTATTTT
TRBV7-2	TRBJ2-3	few	TRBD2	CASRPGGVVTDTQYF	TGTGCCAGCAGACCTGGGGGGGTCGTGACAGATACGCAGTATTTT
TRBV19	TRBJ2-1	.	.	CASSIVGGTKENEQFF	TGTGCCAGTAGTATAGTTGGGGGGACCAAGGAAAATGAGCAGTTCTTC
TRBV24-1	TRBJ1-2	.	TRBD1	CATSEGTDKIYGYTF	TGTGCCACCAGTGAGGGGACAGATAAAATCTATGGCTACACCTTC
TRBV18	TRBJ1-5	.	.	CASSPSPDQPQHF	TGTGCCAGCTCACCTTCACCAGATCAGCCCCAGCATTTT
TRBV18	TRBJ1-6	few	.	CASSPPSRGGNSPLHF	TGTGCCAGCTCACCGCCGAGCAGGGGAGGAAATTCACCCCTCCACTTT
TRBV6-2/TRBV6-3	TRBJ2-3	.	TRBD1	CASSEKGQGSDTQYF	TGTGCCAGCAGCGAAAAGGGACAGGGTTCAGATACGCAGTATTTT
TRBV6-5	TRBJ2-1	many	.	CASSYRKPYDEQFF	TGTGCCAGCAGTTACCGCAAACCGTACGATGAGCAGTTCTTC
TRBV7-9	TRBJ1-1	many	.	CASSLEGGATEAFF	TGCGCCAGCAGCCTCGAGGGGGGAGCCACTGAAGCTTTCTTT
TRBV7-3	TRBJ1-6	.	.	CASSPDRSTLHF	TGTGCCAGCAGCCCCGACAGATCAACCCTCCACTTT
TRBV6-2/TRBV6-3	TRBJ1-1	many	TRBD1	CASSRQGWTEAFF	TGTGCCAGCAGTAGACAGGGATGGACTGAAGCTTTCTTT
TRBV5-6	TRBJ2-2	many	TRBD2	CASSAAGEDTGELFF	TGTGCCAGCAGCGCCGCGGGGGAGGACACCGGGGAGCTGTTTTTT